These 32 T cell receptor beta chains came from one sample sequenced in a study of tissue T cells after allogeneic stem cell transplantation. Assay used: immunoSEQ multiplex PCR; TCRdb lists only in-frame clones, some missing. The sample holds 20,000 to 30,000 clones, 75% to 95% seen once. The sample in question was blood, obtained before transplantation. These TCRs come from an older male donor who later had graft-versus-host disease after an allogeneic stem cell transplant.

This clone has just one count. The chain employs TRBV6-5 and TRBJ2-2, with TRBD2 as a possible D gene (5 bases). The V gene's germline CDR1 is MNHEY and CDR2 SVGAGI. V gave up 7 bases and J gave up 0 bases, with 6 bases separating them. The CDR3 runs 13 residues. CDR3 sequence (DNA): TGTGCCAGCACGGGGACGAACACCGGGGAGCTGTTTTTT. It specifies CASTGTNTGELFF.

The chain recombines TRBV7-2 with TRBJ1-4; D may be TRBD1 (6 bases). The CDR3 is 13 residues long. The V end was cut by 5 bases, the J end by 7 bases, with 11 bases between. CDR1 is SGHTA, CDR2 FQGNSA, per germline. The chain's CDR3 is CASSPRTAEKLFF. Here the CDR3 DNA reads TGTGCCAGCAGCCCCCGGACAGCTGAAAAACTGTTTTTT. Full variable domain (outside the CDR3, taken from reference TRBV7-2 and TRBJ1-4): GAGVSQSPSNKVTEKGKDVELRCDPISGHTALYWYRQSLGQGLEFLIYFQGNSAPDKSGLPSDRFSAERTGGSVSTLTIQRTQQEDSAVYLCASSPRTAEKLFFGSGTQLSVL.

This clone was recorded only once. The rearrangement links TRBV11-3 to TRBJ2-3, with 14 nucleotides matching TRBD2. The length of the CDR3 is 16 residues. Losses at the gene ends were 3 bases for V and 5 bases for J; bases not matched to a gene: 4. In germline, CDR1 is SGHNT, CDR2 YENEEA. CDR3 residues: CASSLGLAGVLDTQYF. The CDR3, as DNA: TGTGCCAGCAGCTTGGGACTAGCGGGAGTTCTAGATACGCAGTATTTT.

The J gene is TRBJ2-3, the V gene TRBV19; D remains unclear. V was clipped by 3 bases and J by 4 bases, with 8 bases between them. The V gene's germline CDR1 is LNHDA and CDR2 SQIVND (reference sequence). The CDR3 is made up of 13 amino acids. CDR3 sequence: CASSISGADTQYF. CDR3 coding DNA: TGTGCCAGTAGTATTTCTGGGGCAGATACGCAGTATTTT.

V is TRBV7-2 and J is TRBJ1-5, with a possible D match to TRBD1 (6 bases). The CDR3 consists of 14 residues. Trimming stripped 1 base from V and 9 bases from J, with 13 bases between. Germline values: CDR1 SGHTA, CDR2 FQGNSA. For the CDR3, the DNA is TGTGCCAGCAGCTTAGTAGAGGGGGTCTTGCCCCAGCATTTT. Protein: CASSLVEGVLPQHF.

This sequence joins TRBV6-5 and TRBJ1-1; D is undetermined. This CDR3 has 13 amino acids. The germline V gene encodes CDR1 MNHEY and CDR2 SVGAGI. Trimming cost V 7 bases and J 1 base, with 10 bases left between them. The CDR3 DNA reads TGTGCCAGCAAAGGCCCAACGAACACTGAAGCTTTCTTT. Translation gives CASKGPTNTEAFF.

The V and J genes are TRBV5-1 and TRBJ1-4, with D uncertain. CDR3 size: 15 residues. V dropped 0 bases and J dropped 7 bases, with 13 bases sitting between them. Germline loops: CDR1 SGHRS, CDR2 YFSETQ. The CDR3 bases are TGCGCCAGCAGCTTGGCGGATTTACCGGGTGAAAAACTGTTTTTT. Translation: CASSLADLPGEKLFF.

CDR3 sequence: CSARPTTEAFF. The CDR3 DNA reads as TGCAGTGCTAGACCGACGACCGAAGCTTTCTTT. The gene calls are TRBV20-1 and TRBJ1-1; D is unresolved. CDR1 and CDR2 from the germline V gene are DFQATT and SNEGSKA (reference sequence). Trimming took 2 bases from V and 8 from J, leaving 9 bases between them. This CDR3 has 11 residues.

In nucleotides, the CDR3 is TGCGCCAGCAGCCTCCCCCGGGACAGGGCAGTCTCTGGGGCCAACGTCCTGACTTTC. Translating it yields CASSLPRDRAVSGANVLTF. This chain connects TRBV4-1 to TRBJ2-6; TRBD1 agrees at 9 bases. The junction had 10 bases not matched to a gene; V was cut back by 4 bases and J by 0 bases. CDR3 length: 19 amino acids. Germline V gives CDR1 MGHRA, CDR2 YSYEKL.

The genes are TRBV5-6 and TRBJ1-2; D gene ambiguous. Trimming cost V 3 bases and J 0 bases, with 12 bases left between them. The germline CDR1 and CDR2 sequences are SGHDT and YYEEEE. The length of the CDR3 is 15 residues. CDR3 DNA: TGTGCCAGCAGCTCCACCCCACCCGCTAACTATGGCTACACCTTC. This translates into CASSSTPPANYGYTF.

This chain joins TRBV4-3 and TRBJ2-5; TRBD2 might be the D (5 bases). Trimming left V 4 bases short and J 1 base short, with 19 bases between. This CDR3 region has 17 residues. Germline values: CDR1 LGHNA, CDR2 YSLEER. The CDR3: CASSRRIAGPGQETQYF. The DNA of the CDR3 is TGCGCCAGCAGCCGAAGGATTGCGGGTCCCGGCCAAGAGACCCAGTACTTC.

The chain uses TRBV7-9 and TRBJ2-3; unclear D gene. The CDR3 runs to 13 residues. Germline values: CDR1 SEHNR, CDR2 FQNEAQ (reference sequence). Deletions cut 1 base from V and 1 base from J, with 3 bases between. CDR3 sequence reads: CASSLGGTDTQYF. As DNA, the CDR3 is TGTGCCAGCAGCTTAGGGGGCACAGATACGCAGTATTTT.

The chain couples TRBV6-5 to TRBJ1-4; D perhaps matches TRBD1 (6 bases). Trimming shortened V by 2 bases and J by 7 bases, and 14 bases separated the two germline ends. The CDR3 length is 15 residues. Germline lookup yields CDR1 MNHEY and CDR2 SVGAGI. This CDR3 is CASSYRELGGEKLFF. The CDR3 nucleotides are TGTGCCAGCAGTTACAGAGAACTAGGGGGTGAAAAACTGTTTTTT.

This sequence joins TRBV5-1 and TRBJ1-1, with 7 positions matching TRBD1. The ends lost 0 bases at V and 1 base at J; junction bases unmatched: 3. The CDR3 contains 15 residues. CDR1 SGHRS and CDR2 YFSETQ come from the germline V gene. CDR3 nucleotides: TGCGCCAGCAGCTTGGATGGACAGGCGAACACTGAAGCTTTCTTT. This gives the protein CASSLDGQANTEAFF.

CDR3 bases: TGTGCCAGCAGCTTAATCCGACAGGGCTACGAGCAGTACTTC. The encoded protein is CASSLIRQGYEQYF. The genes are TRBV7-2 and TRBJ2-7, with 7 nucleotides matching TRBD1. In germline, CDR1 is SGHTA, CDR2 FQGNSA. V lost 2 bases and J lost 3; bases outside the gene matches: 4. This CDR3 spans 14 amino acids.

This sequence joins TRBV3-1 (or the pseudogene TRBV3-2) and TRBJ1-3; D remains unclear. CDR1 is LGHDT and CDR2 is YNNKEL in the germline V gene (reference sequence). This CDR3 spans 16 amino acids. V gave up 4 bases and J gave up 0 bases, with 13 bases separating them. The CDR3 DNA follows: TGTGCCAGCAGCCTCTATACACTGCGCTCTGGAAACACCATATATTTT. Translating it yields CASSLYTLRSGNTIYF.

The J gene is TRBJ1-1, the V gene TRBV4-2; D possibly corresponds to TRBD1 (5 bases). The V end lost 1 base, the J end lost 7 bases, and 16 bases lay between the germline ends. The CDR3 extends over 15 amino acids. Germline CDR1 and CDR2: LGHNA and YNFKEQ. DNA for the CDR3: TGTGCCAGCAGCCAAGGTCCCCAGCGGGGGGGTGAAGCTTTCTTT. Its protein is CASSQGPQRGGEAFF.

The chain has TRBV7-9 and TRBJ2-5; a possible D gene is TRBD1 (8 bases). Looked up from germline, CDR1 is SEHNR and CDR2 is FQNEAQ (reference sequence). There are 16 residues in the CDR3. V lost 1 base and J lost 4, with 16 bases in between. The DNA for the CDR3 is TGTGCCAGCAGCTTAGGAGGACAGGGCGGGAGAGAGACCCAGTACTTC. Protein product: CASSLGGQGGRETQYF.

The genes are TRBV2 and TRBJ1-2; D not resolved. Trimming stripped 6 bases from V and 4 bases from J, with 12 bases between. CDR1 is SNHLY and CDR2 is FYNNEI in the germline V gene. This CDR3 comprises 13 residues. DNA for the CDR3: TGTGCCAGCAGCGAGAGGAATTTCTATGGCTACACCTTC. Protein product: CASSERNFYGYTF.

The rearrangement links TRBV7-9 to TRBJ2-3; maybe TRBD1 (5 bases). The CDR3 runs to 16 residues. Germline lookup yields CDR1 SEHNR and CDR2 FQNEAQ (reference sequence). V gave up 3 bases and J gave up 3 bases, with 16 bases separating them. The CDR3: CASSLGALGPTDTQYF. The CDR3 nucleotides read TGTGCCAGCAGCTTGGGTGCGCTGGGGCCAACAGATACGCAGTATTTT.

The V call is TRBV9, the J call TRBJ2-7; possible D gene TRBD1, 7 bases. CDR1 is SGDLS, CDR2 YYNGEE, per germline. V shed 3 bases and J shed 4 bases, with 17 bases lying between them. The CDR3 consists of 15 residues. The CDR3 coding sequence is TGTGCCAGCAGCGCGGGGGCCCAGGGGGAGTACGAGCAGTACTTC. Translating gives CASSAGAQGEYEQYF.

This chain connects TRBV30 to TRBJ1-3; 10 bases map to TRBD1. The V segment lost 6 bases and the J segment 8 bases; nucleotides outside the gene matches: 10. Germline V lookup: CDR1 GTSNPN, CDR2 SVGIG (reference sequence). The CDR3 totals 14 residues. CDR3 protein: CACKKTGGGDTIYF. Written as DNA, the CDR3 is TGTGCCTGCAAAAAGACAGGGGGCGGCGACACCATATATTTT.

This chain joins TRBV11-2 and TRBJ1-6; D not certain. Germline CDR1 and CDR2: SGHAT and FQNNGV. CDR3 length: 17 amino acids. The ends were cut back, 4 bases at V and 0 bases at J, with 13 bases in the middle. The CDR3 region has the DNA TGTGCCAGCAGCTCCCCCAGGATGAGCTCCTATAATTCACCCCTCCACTTT. It encodes CASSSPRMSSYNSPLHF.

The V call is TRBV19, the J call TRBJ2-1; D is perhaps TRBD2 (6 bases). This CDR3 contains 15 residues. CDR1 LNHDA and CDR2 SQIVND come from the germline V gene (reference sequence). Trimming stripped 3 bases from V and 8 bases from J, with 17 bases between. CDR3 sequence: CASSIRGAERDEQFF. The DNA of the CDR3 is TGTGCCAGTAGTATCAGAGGTGCTGAGCGGGATGAGCAGTTCTTC. The variable domain in full, with the rest retrieved from reference TRBV19 and TRBJ2-1, is DGGITQSPKYLFRKEGQNVTLSCEQNLNHDAMYWYRQDPGQGLRLIYYSQIVNDFQKGDIAEGYSVSREKKESFPLTVTSAQKNPTAFYLCASSIRGAERDEQFFGPGTRLTVL.

A few counts support this clone. The chain joins TRBV2 to TRBJ1-5, with D possibly TRBD1 on 6 matching bases. Per the germline V gene, CDR1 is SNHLY and CDR2 is FYNNEI. The CDR3 contains 15 residues. V lost 6 bases and J lost 1, with 13 bases in between. CDR3 sequence: CASSGQGRSNQPQHF. CDR3 DNA sequence: TGTGCCAGCAGCGGGCAGGGGAGAAGCAATCAGCCCCAGCATTTT.

This chain uses TRBV28 with TRBJ2-7, with 8 bases fitting TRBD2. Trimming at V came to 5 bases and at J to 4 bases, leaving 13 bases not matched to a gene. This CDR3 region has 16 residues. From germline, CDR1 is MDHEN and CDR2 SYDVKM. The CDR3 sequence is CASSRGGGRSWYEQYF. For the CDR3, the DNA is TGTGCCAGCAGTCGAGGCGGCGGGAGGTCTTGGTACGAGCAGTACTTC. The whole variable domain, filled in from reference TRBV28 and TRBJ2-7, reads DVKVTQSSRYLVKRTGEKVFLECVQDMDHENMFWYRQDPGLGLRLIYFSYDVKMKEKGDIPEGYSVSREKKERFSLILESASTNQTSMYLCASSRGGGRSWYEQYFGPGTRLTVT.

The J gene is TRBJ1-5, the V gene TRBV5-1; D is uncertain. CDR1 is SGHRS and CDR2 is YFSETQ in the germline V gene. The V gene lost 0 bases and the J gene lost 0 bases, with 13 bases spanning the gap. CDR3 length equals 17 residues. CDR3 loop: CASSLEGGRYSNQPQHF. Here the CDR3 DNA reads TGCGCCAGCAGCTTGGAAGGCGGAAGATATAGCAATCAGCCCCAGCATTTT.

The rearrangement links TRBV19 to TRBJ2-1, with TRBD1 identical over 9 bases. Germline V gives CDR1 LNHDA, CDR2 SQIVND (reference sequence). The V and J ends lost 3 bases and 9 bases, in that order; junction bases with no gene match: 21. The CDR3 has 19 residues. CDR3 amino acids: CASSMEGQGRVRRGIEQFF. DNA for the CDR3: TGTGCCAGTAGTATGGAGGGACAGGGAAGGGTCCGGAGGGGCATTGAGCAGTTCTTC.

This sequence joins TRBV19 and TRBJ2-4, with D possibly being TRBD1 or TRBD2 (5 bases each). CDR1 is LNHDA, CDR2 SQIVND, per germline (reference sequence). V was trimmed by 3 bases and J by 0 bases, leaving 18 bases between them. The CDR3 length is 18 residues. The CDR3: CASSMGVVFSLAKNIQYF. CDR3 nucleotides: TGTGCCAGTAGTATGGGGGTGGTCTTTTCCTTAGCCAAAAACATTCAGTACTTC. Filled out from reference TRBV19 and TRBJ2-4, the complete variable domain reads DGGITQSPKYLFRKEGQNVTLSCEQNLNHDAMYWYRQDPGQGLRLIYYSQIVNDFQKGDIAEGYSVSREKKESFPLTVTSAQKNPTAFYLCASSMGVVFSLAKNIQYFGAGTRLSVL.

V usage is TRBV27 and J usage is TRBJ2-2; 9 bases map to TRBD1. Germline loops: CDR1 MNHEY, CDR2 SMNVEV (reference sequence). V shed 6 bases, J shed 3 bases, and the junction held 11 bases outside the gene matches. The CDR3 sequence is 17 residues long. In nucleotides, the CDR3 is TGTGCCAGCAGAACAGGACAGGGGCGAGGATACACCGGGGAGCTGTTTTTT. This encodes CASRTGQGRGYTGELFF.

CDR3 residues: CASSLQTRSSYEQYF. The CDR3, as DNA: TGTGCCAGCAGCCTCCAAACGCGTTCCTCCTACGAGCAGTACTTC. The rearrangement uses TRBV7-2 and TRBJ2-7; D is unresolved. The CDR3 length is 15 residues. V was cut by 5 bases and J by 0 bases, with 14 bases left in between. The germline V gene encodes CDR1 SGHTA and CDR2 FQGNSA. Variable domain in full (rest from reference TRBV7-2 and TRBJ2-7): GAGVSQSPSNKVTEKGKDVELRCDPISGHTALYWYRQSLGQGLEFLIYFQGNSAPDKSGLPSDRFSAERTGGSVSTLTIQRTQQEDSAVYLCASSLQTRSSYEQYFGPGTRLTVT.

The gene calls are TRBV2 and TRBJ1-4, with unresolved D. Deletions cut 4 bases from V and 7 bases from J, with 13 bases between. Germline assignment: CDR1 SNHLY and CDR2 FYNNEI. There are 14 residues in the CDR3. The CDR3 nucleotides read TGTGCCAGCAGTGTCGCCTACCTGGGTGAAAAACTGTTTTTT. It is translated as CASSVAYLGEKLFF.